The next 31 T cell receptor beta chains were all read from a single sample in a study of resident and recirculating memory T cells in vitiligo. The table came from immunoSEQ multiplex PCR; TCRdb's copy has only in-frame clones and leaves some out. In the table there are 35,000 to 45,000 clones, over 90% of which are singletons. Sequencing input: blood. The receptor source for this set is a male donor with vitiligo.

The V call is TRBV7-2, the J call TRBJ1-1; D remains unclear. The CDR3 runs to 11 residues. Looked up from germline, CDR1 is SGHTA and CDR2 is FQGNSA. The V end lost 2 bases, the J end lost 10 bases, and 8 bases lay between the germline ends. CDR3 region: CASSLLELAFF. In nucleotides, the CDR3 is TGTGCCAGCAGCTTACTTGAACTAGCTTTCTTT. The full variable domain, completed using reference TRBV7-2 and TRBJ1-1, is GAGVSQSPSNKVTEKGKDVELRCDPISGHTALYWYRQSLGQGLEFLIYFQGNSAPDKSGLPSDRFSAERTGGSVSTLTIQRTQQEDSAVYLCASSLLELAFFGQGTRLTVV.

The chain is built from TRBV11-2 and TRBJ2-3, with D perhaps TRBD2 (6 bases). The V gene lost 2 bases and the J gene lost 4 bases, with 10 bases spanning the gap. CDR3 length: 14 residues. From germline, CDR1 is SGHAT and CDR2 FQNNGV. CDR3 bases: TGTGCCAGCAGCTTAACAGCGGGTCCAGATACGCAGTATTTT. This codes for CASSLTAGPDTQYF.

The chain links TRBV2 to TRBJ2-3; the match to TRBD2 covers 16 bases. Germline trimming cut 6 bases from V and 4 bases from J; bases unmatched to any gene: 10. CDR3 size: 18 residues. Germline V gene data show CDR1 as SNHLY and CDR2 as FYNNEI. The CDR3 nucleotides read TGTGCCAGCAGCGCCGGGACTAGCGGGGGGGGTGTGTCAGATACGCAGTATTTT. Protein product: CASSAGTSGGGVSDTQYF.

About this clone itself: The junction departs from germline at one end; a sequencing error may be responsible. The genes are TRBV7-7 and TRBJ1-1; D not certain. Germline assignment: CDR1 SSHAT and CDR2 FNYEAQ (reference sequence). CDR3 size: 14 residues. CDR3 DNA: TGTGCTAGCAGCTTAGATCGGAGACCTAGTGAAGCTTTCTTT. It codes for CASSLDRRPSEAFF.

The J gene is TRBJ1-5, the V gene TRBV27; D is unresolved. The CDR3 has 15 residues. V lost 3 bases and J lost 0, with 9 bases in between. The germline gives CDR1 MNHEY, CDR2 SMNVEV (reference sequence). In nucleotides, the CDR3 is TGTGCCAGCAGTTTTAGTACCTTTAGCAATCAGCCCCAGCATTTT. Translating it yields CASSFSTFSNQPQHF.

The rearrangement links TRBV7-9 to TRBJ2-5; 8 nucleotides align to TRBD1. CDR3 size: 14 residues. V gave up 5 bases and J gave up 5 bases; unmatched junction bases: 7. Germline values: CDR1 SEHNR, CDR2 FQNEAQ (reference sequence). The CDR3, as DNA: TGTGCCAGCAGCCTCACAGGGGGTTGGGAGACCCAGTACTTC. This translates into CASSLTGGWETQYF.

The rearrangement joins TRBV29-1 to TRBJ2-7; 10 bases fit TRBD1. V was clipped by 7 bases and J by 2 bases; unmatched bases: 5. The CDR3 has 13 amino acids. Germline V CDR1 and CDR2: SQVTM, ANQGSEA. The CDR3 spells CSALGQGTYEQYF. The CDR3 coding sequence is TGCAGCGCCTTGGGACAGGGGACCTACGAGCAGTACTTC.

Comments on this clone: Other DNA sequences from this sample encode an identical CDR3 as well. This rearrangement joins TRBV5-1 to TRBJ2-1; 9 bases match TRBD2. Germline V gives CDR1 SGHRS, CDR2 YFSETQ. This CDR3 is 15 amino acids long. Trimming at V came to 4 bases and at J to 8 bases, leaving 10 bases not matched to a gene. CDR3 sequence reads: CASSDGTSSDDEQFF. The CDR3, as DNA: TGCGCCAGCAGCGACGGGACTAGCTCGGATGATGAGCAGTTCTTC.

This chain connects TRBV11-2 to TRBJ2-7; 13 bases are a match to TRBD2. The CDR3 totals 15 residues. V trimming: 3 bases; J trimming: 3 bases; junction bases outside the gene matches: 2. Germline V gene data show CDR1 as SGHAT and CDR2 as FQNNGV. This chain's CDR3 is CASSFRLAGGYEQYF. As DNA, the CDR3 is TGTGCCAGCAGCTTTCGACTAGCGGGGGGCTACGAGCAGTACTTC.

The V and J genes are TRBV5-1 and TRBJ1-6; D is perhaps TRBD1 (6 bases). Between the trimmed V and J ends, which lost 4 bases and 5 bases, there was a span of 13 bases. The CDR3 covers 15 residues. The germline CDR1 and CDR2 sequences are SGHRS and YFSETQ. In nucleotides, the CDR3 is TGCGCCAGCAGCGTGAGGACAGCCGATAATTCACCCCTCCACTTT. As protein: CASSVRTADNSPLHF.

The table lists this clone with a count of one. CDR3 sequence: CASSLGQGSYEQYF. The CDR3 nucleotides read TGTGCCAGCAGCTTGGGACAGGGCTCCTACGAGCAGTACTTC. The rearrangement links TRBV5-6 to TRBJ2-5, with 7 positions matching TRBD1. Judging by the DNA end, TRBJ2-7 fits better; the J call may be wrong. The germline V gene encodes CDR1 SGHDT and CDR2 YYEEEE. The CDR3 loop spans 14 amino acids.

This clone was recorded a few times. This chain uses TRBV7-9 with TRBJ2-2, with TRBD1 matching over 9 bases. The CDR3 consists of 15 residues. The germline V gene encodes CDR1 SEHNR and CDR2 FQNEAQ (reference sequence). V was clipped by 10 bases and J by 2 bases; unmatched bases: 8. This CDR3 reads CATTPGQGNTGELFF. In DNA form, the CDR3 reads TGTGCCACTACCCCGGGACAGGGTAACACCGGGGAGCTGTTTTTT.

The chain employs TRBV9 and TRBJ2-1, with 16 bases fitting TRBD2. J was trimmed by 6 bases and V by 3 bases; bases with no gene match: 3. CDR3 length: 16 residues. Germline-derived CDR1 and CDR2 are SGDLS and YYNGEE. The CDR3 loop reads CASSDGTSGGANEQFF. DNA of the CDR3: TGTGCCAGCAGCGATGGGACTAGCGGGGGGGCCAATGAGCAGTTCTTC.

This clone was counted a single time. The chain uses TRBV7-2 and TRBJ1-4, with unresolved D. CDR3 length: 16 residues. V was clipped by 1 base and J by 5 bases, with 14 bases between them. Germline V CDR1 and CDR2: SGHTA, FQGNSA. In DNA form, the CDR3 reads TGTGCCAGCAGCTTAGGAAGGAGGTACCGCAATGAAAAACTGTTTTTT. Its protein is CASSLGRRYRNEKLFF.

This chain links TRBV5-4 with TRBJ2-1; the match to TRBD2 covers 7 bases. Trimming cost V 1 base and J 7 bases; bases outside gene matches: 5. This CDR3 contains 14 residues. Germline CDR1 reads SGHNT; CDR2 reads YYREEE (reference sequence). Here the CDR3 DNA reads TGTGCCAGCAGCTTGCCGGGGACTATAAATGAGCAGTTCTTC. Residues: CASSLPGTINEQFF. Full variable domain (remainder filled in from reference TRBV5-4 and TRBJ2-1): ETGVTQSPTHLIKTRGQQVTLRCSSQSGHNTVSWYQQALGQGPQFIFQYYREEENGRGNFPPRFSGLQFPNYSSELNVNALELDDSALYLCASSLPGTINEQFFGPGTRLTVL.

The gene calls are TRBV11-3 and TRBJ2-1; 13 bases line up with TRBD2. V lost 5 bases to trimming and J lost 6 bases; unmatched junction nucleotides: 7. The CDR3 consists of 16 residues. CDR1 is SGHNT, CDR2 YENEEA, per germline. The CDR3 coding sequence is TGTGCCAGCAGCCCGAGGGGACTAGCGGGGACCAATGAGCAGTTCTTC. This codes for CASSPRGLAGTNEQFF.

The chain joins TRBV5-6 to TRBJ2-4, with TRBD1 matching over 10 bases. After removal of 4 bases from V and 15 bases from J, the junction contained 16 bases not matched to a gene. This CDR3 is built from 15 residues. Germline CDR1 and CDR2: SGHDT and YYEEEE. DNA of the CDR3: TGTGCCAGCAGCGGCGGACTGGGGACAGGGGACCCCATGTACTTC. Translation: CASSGGLGTGDPMYF.

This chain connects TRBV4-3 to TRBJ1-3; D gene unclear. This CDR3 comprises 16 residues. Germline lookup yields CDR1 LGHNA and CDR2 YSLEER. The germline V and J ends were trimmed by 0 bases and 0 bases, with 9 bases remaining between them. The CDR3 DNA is TGCGCCAGCAGCCAAGACCTAGGCAACTCTGGAAACACCATATATTTT. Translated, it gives CASSQDLGNSGNTIYF.

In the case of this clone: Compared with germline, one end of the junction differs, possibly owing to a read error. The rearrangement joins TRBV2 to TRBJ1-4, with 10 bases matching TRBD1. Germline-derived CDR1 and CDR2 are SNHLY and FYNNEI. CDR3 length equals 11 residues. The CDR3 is CASRDRGYTGF. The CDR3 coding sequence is TGTGCCAGCAGGGACAGGGGGTATACAGGTTTT.

CDR3 in DNA: TGCGCCAGCAGCCCTGGGAGCCCATACAATGAGCAGTTCTTC. It encodes CASSPGSPYNEQFF. The J gene is TRBJ2-1, the V gene TRBV4-3, with D perhaps matching TRBD2 (5 bases). CDR3 size: 14 residues. V dropped 4 bases and J dropped 4 bases, with 11 bases sitting between them. Germline CDR1 LGHNA, CDR2 YSLEER.

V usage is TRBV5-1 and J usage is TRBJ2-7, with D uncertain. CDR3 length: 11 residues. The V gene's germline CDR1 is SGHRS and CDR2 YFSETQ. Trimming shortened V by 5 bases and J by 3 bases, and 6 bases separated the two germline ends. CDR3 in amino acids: CASRQNYEQYF. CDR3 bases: TGCGCCAGCAGACAAAACTACGAGCAGTACTTC.

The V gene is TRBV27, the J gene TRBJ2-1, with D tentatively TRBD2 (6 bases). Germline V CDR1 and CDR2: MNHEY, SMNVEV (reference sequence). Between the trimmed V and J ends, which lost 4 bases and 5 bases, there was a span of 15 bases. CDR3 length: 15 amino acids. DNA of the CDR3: TGTGCCAGCAGTTCTGGCGGGACGGTAGACAATGAGCAGTTCTTC. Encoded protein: CASSSGGTVDNEQFF.

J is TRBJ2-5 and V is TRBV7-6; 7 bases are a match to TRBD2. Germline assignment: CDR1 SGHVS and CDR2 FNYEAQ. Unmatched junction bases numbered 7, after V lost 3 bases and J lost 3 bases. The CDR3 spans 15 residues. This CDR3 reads CASSFWRLAEETQYF. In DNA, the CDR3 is TGTGCCAGCAGCTTCTGGCGTCTAGCGGAAGAGACCCAGTACTTC.

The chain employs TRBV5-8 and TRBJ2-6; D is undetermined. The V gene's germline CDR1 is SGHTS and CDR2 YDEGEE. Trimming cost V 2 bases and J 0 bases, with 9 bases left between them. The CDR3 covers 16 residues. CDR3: CASSFHTDSGANVLTF. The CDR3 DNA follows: TGTGCCAGCAGCTTTCACACAGACTCTGGGGCCAACGTCCTGACTTTC.

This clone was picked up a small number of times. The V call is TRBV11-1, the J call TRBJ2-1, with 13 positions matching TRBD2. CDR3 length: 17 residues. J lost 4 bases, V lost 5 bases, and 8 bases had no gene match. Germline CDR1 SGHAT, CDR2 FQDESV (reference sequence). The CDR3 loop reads CASSQRLAGGRYNEQFF. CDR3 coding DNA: TGTGCCAGCAGCCAACGACTAGCGGGGGGTCGTTACAATGAGCAGTTCTTC.

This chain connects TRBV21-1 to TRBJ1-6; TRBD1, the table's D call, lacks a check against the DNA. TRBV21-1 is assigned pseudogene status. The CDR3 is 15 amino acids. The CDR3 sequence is CASRRGGQDPGPLHF. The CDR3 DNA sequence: TGTGCCAGCAGAAGGGGGGGACAGGACCCCGGGCCCCTCCACTTT.

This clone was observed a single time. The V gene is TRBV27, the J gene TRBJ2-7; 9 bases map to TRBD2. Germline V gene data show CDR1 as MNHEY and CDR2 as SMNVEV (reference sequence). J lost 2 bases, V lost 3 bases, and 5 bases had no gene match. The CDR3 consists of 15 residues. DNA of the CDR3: TGTGCCAGCAGTTTTGCGGCGGGGGGGACCTACGAGCAGTACTTC. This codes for CASSFAAGGTYEQYF.

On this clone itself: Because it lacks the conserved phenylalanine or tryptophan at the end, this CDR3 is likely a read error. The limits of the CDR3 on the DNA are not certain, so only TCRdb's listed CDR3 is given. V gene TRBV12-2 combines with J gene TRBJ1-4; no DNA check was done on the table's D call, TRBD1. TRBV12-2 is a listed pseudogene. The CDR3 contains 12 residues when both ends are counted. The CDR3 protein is CASRFKGTGLNS.

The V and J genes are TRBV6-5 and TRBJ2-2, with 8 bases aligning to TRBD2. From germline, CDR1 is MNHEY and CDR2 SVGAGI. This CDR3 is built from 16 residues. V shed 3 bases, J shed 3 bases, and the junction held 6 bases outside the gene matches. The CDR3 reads CASSYSGGGHTGELFF. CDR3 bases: TGTGCCAGCAGTTATTCCGGCGGGGGGCACACCGGGGAGCTGTTTTTT.

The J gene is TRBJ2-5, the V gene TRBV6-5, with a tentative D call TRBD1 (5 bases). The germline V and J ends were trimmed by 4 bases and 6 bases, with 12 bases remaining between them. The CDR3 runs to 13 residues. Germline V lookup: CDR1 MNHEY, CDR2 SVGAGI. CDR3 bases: TGTGCCAGCAGTTCATGGGGCGCGAAGACCCAGTACTTC. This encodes CASSSWGAKTQYF.

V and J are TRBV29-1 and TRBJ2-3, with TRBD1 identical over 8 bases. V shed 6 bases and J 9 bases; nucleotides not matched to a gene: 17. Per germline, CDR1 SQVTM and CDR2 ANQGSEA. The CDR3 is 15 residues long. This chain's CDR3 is CSVNMPGGDGVTQYF. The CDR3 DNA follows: TGCAGCGTGAATATGCCAGGGGGCGATGGGGTAACGCAGTATTTT.